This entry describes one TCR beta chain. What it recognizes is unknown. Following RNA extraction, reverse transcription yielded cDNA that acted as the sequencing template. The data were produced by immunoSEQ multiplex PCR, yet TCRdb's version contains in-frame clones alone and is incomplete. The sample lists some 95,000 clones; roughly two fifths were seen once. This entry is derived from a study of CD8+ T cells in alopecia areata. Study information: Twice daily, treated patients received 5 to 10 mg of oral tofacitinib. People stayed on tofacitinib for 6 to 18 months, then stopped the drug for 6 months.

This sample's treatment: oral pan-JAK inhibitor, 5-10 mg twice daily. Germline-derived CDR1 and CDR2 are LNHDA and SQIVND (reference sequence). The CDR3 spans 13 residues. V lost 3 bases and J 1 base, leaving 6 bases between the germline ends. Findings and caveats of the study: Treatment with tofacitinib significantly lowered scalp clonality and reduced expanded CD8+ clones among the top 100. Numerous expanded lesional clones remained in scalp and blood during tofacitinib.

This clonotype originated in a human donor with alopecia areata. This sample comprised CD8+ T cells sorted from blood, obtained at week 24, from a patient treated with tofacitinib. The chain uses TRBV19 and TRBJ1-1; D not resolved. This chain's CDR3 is CASSISENTEAFF. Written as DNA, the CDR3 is TGTGCCAGTAGTATCTCAGAGAACACTGAAGCTTTCTTT.